In this sample, the clone carrying this T cell receptor beta chain turned up a few times. The data derive from a study of blood T cell repertoires in COVID-19. Across the study: Sites in the United States, Italy and Spain provided acute and convalescent COVID-19 samples.

Some clones are missing from TCRdb's copy, which holds only in-frame ones; the method was immunoSEQ multiplex PCR. The table has 200,000 to 250,000 clones, 70% to 85% seen once; the top ten hold over 14%. Germline V CDR1 and CDR2: LNHDA, SQIVND (reference sequence). V dropped 5 bases and J dropped 5; count of bases not matched to a gene: 6. The CDR3 is made up of 13 amino acids. Donors were grouped by their self-reported clinical history. Sequencing used PBMCs or T cells enriched from blood (not recorded which). The chain links TRBV19 to TRBJ2-7; TRBD1 agrees at 7 bases. The receptor's source is a man aged 35-49 years who had recovered from COVID-19. The CDR3 DNA is TGTGCCAGTAGTGACAGGGTTTACGACGAGCAGTACTTC. It specifies CASSDRVYDEQYF.